These 16 T cell receptor beta chains share one sample of origin, sequenced in a study of a mutant IDH1 vaccine in newly diagnosed glioma. Time point defined: baseline, week 1 (first vaccination visit). The treatment: pre-vaccination baseline after standard-of-care therapy. The data were produced by immunoSEQ multiplex PCR, yet TCRdb's version contains in-frame clones alone and is incomplete. In the table there are some 87,000 clones, roughly 75% of which are singletons. The sequencing here drew on PBMCs, taken from a glioma patient treated with radiotherapy, temozolomide or both. These receptor sequences come from a man aged 40-49 years with glioma.

With regard to this clone: The junction departs from the called germline gene at one end, perhaps through a read error. The gene calls are TRBV7-7 and TRBJ2-1; the match to TRBD2 covers 7 bases. The germline CDR1 and CDR2 sequences are SSHAT and FNYEAQ (reference sequence). This CDR3 is 16 amino acids long. The CDR3 reads CASSLSLAVSYNEQFF. CDR3 in DNA: TGTGCTAGCAGCTTGTCTCTAGCGGTCTCCTACAATGAGCAGTTCTTC.

The chain employs TRBV4-3 and TRBJ2-5; the D call may be TRBD1 or TRBD2 (5 bases each). This CDR3 has 17 amino acids. Germline lookup yields CDR1 LGHNA and CDR2 YSLEER. Trimming left V 0 bases short and J 0 bases short, with 14 bases between. Written as DNA, the CDR3 is TGCGCCAGCAGCCAAGAGGGGGTTGGGCGTTACCAAGAGACCCAGTACTTC. It specifies CASSQEGVGRYQETQYF.

The gene calls are TRBV25-1 and TRBJ1-2, with a possible D match to TRBD1 (6 bases). V lost 4 bases, J lost 4 bases, and 13 bases lay in between. The germline CDR1 and CDR2 sequences are MGHDK and SYGVNS. This CDR3 contains 14 residues. CDR3 in DNA: TGTGCCAGCAGTGTCGGGGGGCTGGGCTATGGCTACACCTTC. Amino acid sequence: CASSVGGLGYGYTF.

The chain employs TRBV12-5 and TRBJ1-2; D remains unclear. The V end was cut by 0 bases, the J end by 4 bases, with 9 bases between. The length of the CDR3 is 14 residues. The germline V gene encodes CDR1 LGHNT and CDR2 FRNRAP. The CDR3 DNA reads TGTGCTAGTGGTTTGGTGCGGGGTTTCTATGGCTACACCTTC. Translated: CASGLVRGFYGYTF.

The chain couples TRBV25-1 to TRBJ2-2; 11 nucleotides agree with TRBD2. CDR3 size: 15 residues. The V and J ends lost 6 bases and 1 base, in that order; junction bases with no gene match: 1. CDR1 and CDR2 from the germline V gene are MGHDK and SYGVNS. The DNA for the CDR3 is TGTGCCAGCAGGGGGACTAGCGGGAACACCGGGGAGCTGTTTTTT. Amino acids: CASRGTSGNTGELFF.

The rearrangement joins TRBV10-3 to TRBJ2-7; 8 nucleotides align to TRBD1. CDR3 length: 13 residues. The germline gives CDR1 ENHRY, CDR2 SYGVKD. J was trimmed by 7 bases and V by 0 bases; bases with no gene match: 2. Here the CDR3 reads CAISESTGAEQYF. The DNA for the CDR3 is TGTGCCATCAGTGAGTCGACAGGGGCGGAGCAGTACTTC.

This clone was picked up a small number of times. This chain connects TRBV7-2 to TRBJ1-4; D is possibly TRBD1 (6 bases). CDR3 length: 14 amino acids. Germline values: CDR1 SGHTA, CDR2 FQGNSA. The V end lost 5 bases, the J end lost 8 bases, and 15 bases lay between the germline ends. The CDR3 bases are TGTGCCAGCAGCGTCACAGGGCTGTGGGAAAAACTGTTTTTT. Translation: CASSVTGLWEKLFF.

V gene TRBV7-2 combines with J gene TRBJ1-1; D gene uncertain. The CDR3 runs 14 residues. The V end lost 5 bases, the J end lost 1 base, and 11 bases lay between the germline ends. The germline gives CDR1 SGHTA, CDR2 FQGNSA. The CDR3 is CASSQSVGNTEAFF. The CDR3 region has the DNA TGTGCCAGCAGCCAAAGCGTCGGGAACACTGAAGCTTTCTTT.

The CDR3 DNA sequence: TGTGCCAGCAGCTTAATGAGGGAAAGTGGGCAGTTCTTC. Encoded protein: CASSLMRESGQFF. This sequence joins TRBV7-3 and TRBJ2-1, with D possibly matching TRBD2 (5 bases). Trimming took off 1 base at V and 12 bases at J, with 13 bases between the two ends. CDR1 and CDR2 (germline): SGHTA, FQGTGA. The CDR3 loop spans 13 amino acids. The full variable domain, rest sourced from reference TRBV7-3 and TRBJ2-1, is GAGVSQTPSNKVTEKGKYVELRCDPISGHTALYWYRQSLGQGPEFLIYFQGTGAADDSGLPNDRFFAVRPEGSVSTLKIQRTERGDSAVYLCASSLMRESGQFFGPGTRLTVL.

The chain links TRBV4-1 to TRBJ2-7; TRBD2 matches 10 bases. Per the germline V gene, CDR1 is MGHRA and CDR2 is YSYEKL. The J segment lost 3 bases and the V segment lost 5 bases, leaving 7 bases of the junction unmatched. The CDR3 length is 15 residues. The CDR3 DNA reads TGCGCCAGCAGCACATCTAGCGGGAGCCACTACGAGCAGTACTTC. This sequence encodes CASSTSSGSHYEQYF.

The genes are TRBV6-5 and TRBJ1-2; D ambiguous. Trimming cost V 0 bases and J 7 bases, with 12 bases left between them. This CDR3 contains 14 residues. From germline, CDR1 is MNHEY and CDR2 SVGAGI. The CDR3: CASSYSTDLGGYTF. DNA for the CDR3: TGTGCCAGCAGTTACTCCACGGATCTAGGTGGCTACACCTTC.

J is TRBJ1-2 and V is TRBV2; 7 bases map to TRBD1. The CDR3 contains 13 residues. Unmatched junction bases numbered 3, after V lost 4 bases and J lost 4 bases. CDR1 and CDR2 from the germline V gene are SNHLY and FYNNEI. The CDR3 loop reads CASSVGQLYGYTF. The CDR3 DNA follows: TGTGCCAGCAGTGTGGGACAGCTCTATGGCTACACCTTC.

The count of this clone is one. CDR3 protein: CASSFLGRAYTGELFF. The CDR3 nucleotides are TGTGCCAGCAGCTTTCTCGGCAGAGCTTACACCGGGGAGCTGTTTTTT. The chain combines TRBV5-4 with TRBJ2-2, with unresolved D. Per germline, CDR1 SGHNT and CDR2 YYREEE (reference sequence). Trimming shortened V by 2 bases and J by 3 bases, and 14 bases separated the two germline ends. CDR3 length: 16 amino acids.

The J gene is TRBJ1-5, the V gene TRBV2; 8 nucleotides match TRBD1. V was pared by 2 bases and J by 2 bases, with 2 bases of the junction left unmatched. The CDR3 is 15 residues long. CDR1 and CDR2 (germline): SNHLY, FYNNEI. In nucleotides, the CDR3 is TGTGCCAGCAGTGAACAGGGACAGGGCAATCAGCCCCAGCATTTT. Its protein is CASSEQGQGNQPQHF.

The CDR3 nucleotides are TGTGCCAGCAGCTTAGTGGGAGGTGGGGGCTACACCTTC. Translated: CASSLVGGGGYTF. V gene TRBV7-8 combines with J gene TRBJ1-2; no reliable D call. The CDR3 has 13 residues. Germline V lookup: CDR1 SGHVS, CDR2 FQNEAQ. V lost 1 base and J lost 8, with 11 bases in between. Combining the CDR3 with reference TRBV7-8 and TRBJ1-2 gives the whole variable domain GAGVSQSPRYKVAKRGQDVALRCDPISGHVSLFWYQQALGQGPEFLTYFQNEAQLDKSGLPSDRFFAERPEGSVSTLKIQRTQQEDSAVYLCASSLVGGGGYTFGSGTRLTVV.

This chain connects TRBV28 to TRBJ2-1; 7 positions match TRBD2. V gave up 4 bases and J gave up 7 bases; unmatched junction bases: 13. The CDR3 is 16 residues long. Germline assignment: CDR1 MDHEN and CDR2 SYDVKM. CDR3 coding DNA: TGTGCCAGCAGTTCCGGCGGGAGTGAACGGTGGAATGAGCAGTTCTTC. Translating gives CASSSGGSERWNEQFF.